Listed below are T cell receptor beta chains from one sample, sequenced in a study of T cell responses to AZD1222 COVID-19 vaccine. TCRdb's table, derived via immunoSEQ multiplex PCR, lists solely in-frame clones and lacks some. The table records 120,000 or so clones, approximately 85% of them present only once. This specimen consisted of peripheral blood, obtained on day 0 of AZD1222 vaccination. Receptors originate from an adult in good health. Each CDR3 is given with its conserved first and last residue. D genes are given only for firm matches. Size tells how often a clone was seen (once, few, many) or the class of an expanded clone, and some rows leave it out.

J gene	D gene	clone size	V gene	CDR3 DNA	CDR3 protein
TRBJ2-2	TRBD2	.	TRBV24-1	TGTGCCACCAGTGATTTTGCTAGCGGGAGCCCCGGGGAGCTGTTTTTT	CATSDFASGSPGELFF
TRBJ2-7	.	once	TRBV4-2	TGTGCCAGCAGCCAAGCTCGAGGGGGGCTCTACGAGCAGTACTTC	CASSQARGGLYEQYF
TRBJ1-1	TRBD1	.	TRBV18	TGTGCCAGCTCACCACGACAGGGGGCGGGCACTGAAGCTTTCTTT	CASSPRQGAGTEAFF
TRBJ2-3	.	.	TRBV19	TGTGCCAGTACCCCCCCCACAGATACGCAGTATTTT	CASTPPTDTQYF
TRBJ1-2	.	.	TRBV6-1	TGTGCCAGCAGTGAAGCCCCCCCGACGGCTAACTATGGCTACACCTTC	CASSEAPPTANYGYTF
TRBJ2-7	.	.	TRBV27	TGTGCCAGCAGACAGGGAGGGGGCTTCTACGAGCAGTACTTC	CASRQGGGFYEQYF
TRBJ2-3	TRBD2	.	TRBV14	TGTGCCAGCAGCCATCATGGACTAGCGGGGATCAATACGCAGTATTTT	CASSHHGLAGINTQYF
TRBJ1-1	.	once	TRBV24-1	TGTGCCTGCCGGAAGGGAATGAACACTGAAGCTTTCTTT	CACRKGMNTEAFF
TRBJ1-1	.	.	TRBV27	TGTGCCAGCAGTTTCAGGGCTTTGAACACTGAAGCTTTCTTT	CASSFRALNTEAFF
TRBJ1-3	TRBD1	.	TRBV19	TGTGCCAGTAGTTCCGGGACAGGGCGTGCTGGAAACACCATATATTTT	CASSSGTGRAGNTIYF
TRBJ2-3	.	.	TRBV7-3	TGTGCCAGCAGCTTTGGGGGAGATACGCAGTATTTT	CASSFGGDTQYF
TRBJ2-7	.	.	TRBV9	TGTGCCAGCAGCGTAGAAGTAACAGGGCAGGGCGAGCAGTACTTC	CASSVEVTGQGEQYF
TRBJ2-3	TRBD2	.	TRBV24-1	TGTGCCACCAGCCAGCGGGGGTCTTGGGATACGCAGTATTTT	CATSQRGSWDTQYF
TRBJ2-5	TRBD1	.	TRBV2	TGTGCCAGCCTTGACGACAGGGGCCAAGAGACCCAGTACTTC	CASLDDRGQETQYF
TRBJ2-5	.	.	TRBV3-1/TRBV3-2	TGTGCCAGCAGCTACGACCCTGGGACCGTACGGGAGACCCAGTACTTC	CASSYDPGTVRETQYF
TRBJ2-1	TRBD2	.	TRBV5-6	TGTGCCAGCAGCTTGTATGGTAGCGGGGGGGCAACCTACAATGAGCAGTTCTTC	CASSLYGSGGATYNEQFF
TRBJ2-6	.	.	TRBV24-1	TGTGCCACCAGTGACATAACAGGGTCTGGGGCCAACGTCCTGACTTTC	CATSDITGSGANVLTF
TRBJ2-3	.	.	TRBV2	TGTGCCAGCAGTGAGATGGCGAGACACCCCACAGATACGCAGTATTTT	CASSEMARHPTDTQYF
TRBJ2-7	TRBD1	.	TRBV28	TGTGCCAGCAGTAGGACAGGGACGAGCACCAACGAGCAGTACTTC	CASSRTGTSTNEQYF
TRBJ2-3	.	.	TRBV3-1/TRBV3-2	TGTGCCAGCAGCCAAGGGGGGTTCACAGATACGCAGTATTTT	CASSQGGFTDTQYF
TRBJ2-1	.	.	TRBV2	TGTGCCAGCAACCTAAACAATGAGCAGTTCTTC	CASNLNNEQFF
TRBJ1-3	.	.	TRBV20-1	TGCAGTGCTAGAGATAGCGTCACCATATATTTT	CSARDSVTIYF
TRBJ2-3	TRBD2	.	TRBV7-9	TGTGCCAGCAGCGGCGGGGGGAAAGATACGCAGTATTTT	CASSGGGKDTQYF
TRBJ2-5	.	once	TRBV3-1/TRBV3-2	TGTGCCAGCAGCCTTAGACCACACCAAGAGACCCAGTACTTC	CASSLRPHQETQYF
TRBJ1-6	TRBD1	.	TRBV30	TGTGCCTGGGCGAGACAGGGCTGGAATTCACCCCTCCACTTT	CAWARQGWNSPLHF
TRBJ1-5	.	.	TRBV18	TGTGCCAGCTCACCTCAGGGCCCCAATCAGCCCCAGCATTTT	CASSPQGPNQPQHF
TRBJ1-4	.	.	TRBV19	TGTGCCAGCAGAAAGGGACCGACCATTTTTAAGGAAAAACTGTTTTTT	CASRKGPTIFKEKLFF
TRBJ1-3	.	.	TRBV25-1	TGTGCCAGCAGTGGGCGGATAGTTACTGGAAACACCATATATTTT	CASSGRIVTGNTIYF
TRBJ2-1	.	.	TRBV5-1	TGCGCCAGCAGCTTGGGCAGGCAGACCTACAATGAGCAGTTCTTC	CASSLGRQTYNEQFF
TRBJ1-2	.	.	TRBV6-5	TGTGCCAGCAGTTATGAAGGAGCCAACTATGGCTACACCTTC	CASSYEGANYGYTF
TRBJ1-4	TRBD1	once	TRBV19	TGTGCCAGTAGTACGGGGGACAGGCATAATGAAAAACTGTTTTTT	CASSTGDRHNEKLFF
TRBJ2-7	TRBD2	.	TRBV30	TGTGCCTGGGGCATCGCTAGCGGATCCTTTCTTCAGTACTTC	CAWGIASGSFLQYF
TRBJ2-2	TRBD2	.	TRBV7-2	TGTGCCAGCAGCTTAGCCTGGCGGGGGGACACCGGGGAGCTGTTTTTT	CASSLAWRGDTGELFF
TRBJ1-5	TRBD1	.	TRBV2	TGTGCCAGCAGCGTGGACAGGGATAGCAATCAGCCCCAGCATTTT	CASSVDRDSNQPQHF
TRBJ1-1	.	.	TRBV19	TGTGCCAGTAGTGTAAGGGGAATTCCGGCCAAGGCTTTCTTT	CASSVRGIPAKAFF
TRBJ2-5	.	.	TRBV18	TGTGCCAGCTCAGCCCAAGAGACCCAGTACTTC	CASSAQETQYF
TRBJ2-3	TRBD2	.	TRBV5-1	TGCGCCAGCAGTCGTACCAGCGGGGGGGCGGGAGATACGCAGTATTTT	CASSRTSGGAGDTQYF
TRBJ2-2	TRBD2	.	TRBV15	TGCGCCACCGGGGGGGGATTCACCGGGGAGCTGTTTTTT	CATGGGFTGELFF
TRBJ1-6	.	.	TRBV27	TGTGCCAGCACCCCCGGGTGGGCCCTCCACTTT	CASTPGWALHF